The T cell receptor (beta chain) described here comes from a study of T cells after yellow fever vaccination. This clonotype has just a few counts. The antigen is not known. The CDR3 spans 13 residues. V shed 1 base and J shed 3 bases, with 4 bases lying between them. Per germline, CDR1 LNHDA and CDR2 SQIVND (reference sequence). Making TCR cDNA involved 5'RACE template switching, which added UMIs and a universal primer site. TCRdb independently ran MiXCR on the 5' RACE reads; one entry per CDR3 protein. The data show 240,000 or so distinct CDR3 sequences, 6% to 7.5% seen once. Study-level points and caveats: Clones from primary vaccination mostly reappeared after the booster (around 96% CD4, about 85% CD8). Abundant clonotypes from the bulk population could have been carried over as contaminants into FACS-sorted repertoires.

This rearrangement joins TRBV19 to TRBJ1-5; D call uncertain. This specimen was CD4+ T cells sorted from PBMCs, taken 15 days after the yellow fever booster vaccination. The receptor was derived from a man aged 25 to 40 who received the YFV17D yellow fever vaccine. The CDR3 DNA is TGTGCCAGTAGTATAGGGGTCAATCAGCCCCAGCATTTT. This sequence encodes CASSIGVNQPQHF.